This T cell receptor beta chain was identified in a study of blood T cells in healthy people across ages. Study-level information: There was about one barcoded beta molecule captured by template switching per two T cells. The study, taken as a whole, reports: Diversity estimates drawn from one million T cells were deemed underestimates.

Germline V gives CDR1 LGHNA, CDR2 YNFKEQ. This CDR3 region has 17 residues. Researchers report isolating at least 7 million PBMCs per sample. Alongside a J-beta primer mix, a sample-barcoded 5' primer served in a second PCR lasting roughly 7 to 11 cycles. All cDNA molecules were each tagged by a template-switch adaptor with 12 random nucleotides. TCRdb ran MiXCR on the 5' RACE reads and lists one entry per CDR3 protein. The sample has about 640,000 distinct CDR3 sequences; about 30% are singletons. This clonotype was found once. Its cognate antigen is unknown. A read error may account for a junction end that differs from germline.

This chain connects TRBV4-2 to TRBJ1-6; maybe TRBD1 (5 bases). This clonotype originated in a woman of 80 years or more in good health. The material sequenced was blood. This CDR3 is CASSQDRDTGQDSPPHF. The CDR3 bases are TGTGCCAGCAGCCAAGATAGGGATACGGGGCAGGATTCACCCCCCCACTTT.